This T cell receptor beta chain was obtained from a study of patients and donors after allogeneic stem cell transplantation. The CDR3 has 11 amino acids. The germline V gene has CDR1 LNHDA and CDR2 SQIVND (reference sequence). V lost 7 bases and J 12 bases, leaving 13 bases between the germline ends. TCRdb ran MiXCR on the RT-PCR reads and lists one entry per CDR3 protein. The table includes 20,000 or so distinct CDR3 sequences, around 40% detected once. The sample comprised blood, either unsorted or a sorted T cell fraction (not recorded which). The V gene is TRBV19, the J gene TRBJ2-1, with D tentatively TRBD1 (5 bases). The receptor was derived from a human donor who was either an allogeneic HSCT recipient or a stem cell or donor lymphocyte infusion donor (not recorded which). It is not recorded whose cells these are; they may come from a transplant donor. CDR3 sequence reads: CASTDSSGQFF. The CDR3 DNA reads as TGTGCCAGTACCGACAGTAGTGGGCAGTTCTTC. Based on the CDR3 plus reference TRBV19 and TRBJ2-1, the full variable domain is DGGITQSPKYLFRKEGQNVTLSCEQNLNHDAMYWYRQDPGQGLRLIYYSQIVNDFQKGDIAEGYSVSREKKESFPLTVTSAQKNPTAFYLCASTDSSGQFFGPGTRLTVL.